The rows below give T cell receptor beta chains drawn from one sample of a study of blood T cells in healthy people across ages. TCRdb passed the 5' RACE reads through MiXCR, listing each CDR3 protein once. The table lists over a million distinct CDR3 sequences, under 45% of them singletons. The sequenced material came from blood. The receptors originated from a woman aged 60-70 years in good health. CDR3s include the opening cysteine and the closing phenylalanine or tryptophan. D genes are given only for firm matches. Size is stated for part of the rows, as once, few or many counts, or as a class when the clone is expanded.

d_gene | j_gene | abundance | v_gene | CDR3nt | CDR3aa
TRBD2 | TRBJ2-7 | few | TRBV5-1 | TGCGCCAGCAGCATCGGACTAGCGGGCACTATCGGCTACGAGCAGTACTTC | CASSIGLAGTIGYEQYF
- | TRBJ2-6 | few | TRBV29-1 | TGCAGCGTCGCCGGGACCAGCACTGGGGCCAACGTCCTGACTTTC | CSVAGTSTGANVLTF
- | TRBJ2-7 | - | TRBV20-1 | TGCAGTGCCGAAGCGGACACCTACGAGCAGTACTTC | CSAEADTYEQYF
- | TRBJ2-7 | few | TRBV20-1 | TGCAGTGCTATTCCCCGCCAGGGGGACTACTACGAGCAGTACTTC | CSAIPRQGDYYEQYF
- | TRBJ2-3 | - | TRBV6-5 | TGTGCCAGCAGGGACGGAGATACGCAGTATTTT | CASRDGDTQYF
- | TRBJ2-6 | - | TRBV5-6 | TGTGCCAGCAGCTTCGAACGGGCCATGAGTCTGACTGGGGCCAACGTCCTGACTTTC | CASSFERAMSLTGANVLTF
TRBD1 | TRBJ2-5 | - | TRBV4-2 | TGTGCCAGCAGCCAACCAACGACAGGGCTGCGGGAGACCCAGTACTTC | CASSQPTTGLRETQYF
TRBD2 | TRBJ2-3 | - | TRBV7-2 | TGTGCCAGCAGCTTAGCGGGACTAGCGTCAGATACGCAGTATTTT | CASSLAGLASDTQYF
- | TRBJ1-1 | - | TRBV6-2/TRBV6-3 | TGTGCCAGCAGGGACATGAACACTGAAGCTTTCTTT | CASRDMNTEAFF
TRBD2 | TRBJ2-1 | - | TRBV12-3/TRBV12-4 | TGTGCCAGCAGTCTTACTAGCGGGGAACAGAATGAGCAGTTCTTC | CASSLTSGEQNEQFF
- | TRBJ2-4 | - | TRBV6-2/TRBV6-3 | TGTGCCAGCAGTTATCGAGGCAGCTTAGCCAAAAACATTCAGTACTTC | CASSYRGSLAKNIQYF
TRBD2 | TRBJ2-7 | many | TRBV7-9 | TGTGCCAGCAGATCCGGACTAGCGGGAGCTCTAGGCGAGCAGTACTTC | CASRSGLAGALGEQYF
- | TRBJ2-3 | - | TRBV29-1 | TGCAGCGTGTCCCTTAGCGGATCTAGCACAGATACGCAGTATTTT | CSVSLSGSSTDTQYF
TRBD2 | TRBJ2-5 | many | TRBV7-2 | TGTGCCAGCAGCTTACCCCTAGCGGGAGCCGAGACCCAGTACTTC | CASSLPLAGAETQYF
TRBD1 | TRBJ1-5 | - | TRBV27 | TGTGCCAGCAGCCGCGGACAGGGAATAGATCACCGGGTTGGGCCCCAGCATTTT | CASSRGQGIDHRVGPQHF
TRBD2 | TRBJ2-7 | - | TRBV6-5 | TGTGCCAGCAGTTACCCGATCGATGGACTAGCGGGAGCCTACGAGCAGTACTTC | CASSYPIDGLAGAYEQYF
- | TRBJ2-3 | few | TRBV20-1 | TGCAGTGCTAGGTCTCAAGTTGATACGCAGTATTTT | CSARSQVDTQYF
- | TRBJ2-1 | many | TRBV9 | TGTGCCAGCAGCGTACAGGCCAGCTCCTACAATGAGCAGTTCTTC | CASSVQASSYNEQFF